This TCR beta chain was recorded in a study of T-cell memory formation after mild COVID-19. Overall study findings and caveats: Clones contracting over day 15 to 85 were CD4/CD8 balanced, with later expanders leaning CD4+. Some responding clones appeared in pre-infection memory, suggesting cross-reactive memory joined.

The CDR3 length is 15 residues. Per the germline V gene, CDR1 is MGHRA and CDR2 is YSYEKL. V gave up 3 bases and J gave up 3 bases, with 15 bases separating them. TCRdb reprocessed the 5' RACE reads with MiXCR, giving one entry per CDR3 protein. Of around 260,000 distinct CDR3 sequences in the sample, 15% to 20% were seen once. As regards this clonotype: What it binds is unknown.

The rearrangement uses TRBV4-1 and TRBJ2-7, with D possibly being TRBD1 (7 bases). The sample was PBMCs or a T cell subset sorted from them (not recorded which). The receptor was derived from a man aged 18-30 years who had mild COVID-19 (a few samples of this study predate the infection). Cell type and time point are not known. CDR3: CASSQEGTDIYEQYV. The CDR3 nucleotides are TGCGCCAGCAGCCAGGAGGGGACAGACATCTACGAGCAGTACGTC.